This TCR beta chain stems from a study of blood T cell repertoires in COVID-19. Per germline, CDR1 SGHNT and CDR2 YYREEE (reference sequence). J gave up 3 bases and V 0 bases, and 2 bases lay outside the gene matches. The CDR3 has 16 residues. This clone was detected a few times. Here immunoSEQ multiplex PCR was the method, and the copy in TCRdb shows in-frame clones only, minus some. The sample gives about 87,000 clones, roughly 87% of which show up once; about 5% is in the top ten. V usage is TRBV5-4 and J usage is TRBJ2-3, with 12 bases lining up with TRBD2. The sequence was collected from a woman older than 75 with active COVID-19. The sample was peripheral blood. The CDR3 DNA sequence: TGTGCCAGCAGCTTGGAAGGACTAGCGGGAACAGATACGCAGTATTTT. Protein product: CASSLEGLAGTDTQYF.